This T cell receptor beta chain was recovered during a study of blood T cell repertoires in COVID-19. This clone has more than one count but fewer than ten. Per the study methods: Amplification from reference gene primers served as the basis for estimated nucleated cell counts. Some clones are missing from TCRdb's copy, which holds only in-frame ones; the method was immunoSEQ multiplex PCR. V, J and clone size reflect that table, while D and trimming were determined from the DNA. The top ten clones hold roughly 45% of a sample with 70,000 to 100,000 clones, 88% of them seen once. Trimming shortened V by 3 bases and J by 1 base, and 11 bases separated the two germline ends. This CDR3 region has 15 residues. Germline V lookup: CDR1 MDHEN, CDR2 SYDVKM.

The sample comprised peripheral blood. The receptor comes from a human donor in a cohort sampled during active COVID-19. The chain couples TRBV28 to TRBJ2-3; D unresolved. CDR3 DNA sequence: TGTGCCAGCAGTTTTTCCGTGTCTGGCACAGATACGCAGTATTTT. As protein: CASSFSVSGTDTQYF.